Below, one TCR beta chain is given with its context. Its antigen is unidentified. The CDR3 is 15 residues long. CDR1 and CDR2 from the germline V gene are DFQATT and SNEGSKA (reference sequence). V was clipped by 6 bases and J by 6 bases; unmatched bases: 11. TCRbeta library preparation incorporated unique molecular identifiers. TCRdb re-analysed the PCR reads in MiXCR, keeping a single row per CDR3 protein. The sample has some 600,000 distinct CDR3 sequences; over 10% are singletons. These data are taken from a study of T-cell reconstitution after alpha-beta-depleted transplantation in children. Points from the study as a whole: Where some patients showed high TCRbeta diversity at day 60, it came from recipient T cells and thymic progenitors that had survived. Newly generated T cells supplied most T-cell counts and diversity one year post-transplant. Several hundred graft clones that had expanded were reportedly the source of alpha-beta T cells about two months after transplant.

The V call is TRBV20-1, the J call TRBJ2-5; TRBD2 agrees at 12 bases. The receptor comes from a male patient younger than 18 who had a stem cell transplant for acute myeloid leukemia, so the T cells may come from the graft donor. The sample was PBMCs, mostly from graft donor cells, taken 360 days after TCRalphabeta/CD19-depleted stem cell transplant. The CDR3 sequence is CSASQTSGRIKTQYF. The CDR3 DNA is TGCAGTGCATCACAGACTAGCGGGAGAATCAAGACCCAGTACTTC.